The T cell receptor (beta chain) under discussion was sequenced for a study of OX40 agonist ivuxolimab in advanced cancers. Study-wide background: Eligibility rules accepted prior anti-PD-1, anti-PD-L1 or anti-CTLA-4 therapy, and 40% to 50% had some. Points from the study as a whole: CD8+ T cells showed, on average, more clonal expansion than CD4+ cells.

Worth noting for this clone: Its antigen is still unknown.

Profiled with immunoSEQ multiplex PCR; TCRdb holds only in-frame clones, not every one. Among some 80,000 clones listed, roughly 83% were seen once. The length of the CDR3 is 14 residues. This receptor was taken from an adult with an advanced solid tumor such as melanoma, head and neck, liver or kidney cancer. The source was CD4+ or CD8+ T cells sorted from blood, collected in a trial of the OX40 agonist ivuxolimab. The chain joins TRBV21-1 to TRBJ2-7; the table's D call, TRBD1, has no DNA check behind it. TRBV21-1 is a pseudogene locus. CDR3 coding DNA: TGTGCCAGCAGCAAAGATGGCCTCTCCTACGAGCAGTACTTC. It encodes CASSKDGLSYEQYF.